These T cell receptor beta chains were read from a single sample in a study of blood T cells in healthy people across ages. TCRdb used MiXCR to reprocess the 5' RACE reads, holding one entry per CDR3 protein. The data show roughly 1.5 million distinct CDR3 sequences, approximately 43% seen once. The sequenced material came from blood. All receptors derive from a woman aged 18-29 years in good health. Each CDR3 is given with its conserved first and last residue. Each record gives: clone size, V gene, J gene, D gene, CDR3 DNA, CDR3 protein. A D gene is named only where the DNA matches it firmly. A row's size may be missing; if present it is once, few, many or a size class.

size: few
V: TRBV29-1
J: TRBJ2-7
D: -
DNA: TGCAGCGTTGGTTCCAATGAGCAGTACTTC
CDR3: CSVGSNEQYF

size: -
V: TRBV12-3/TRBV12-4
J: TRBJ2-7
D: -
DNA: TGTGCCAGCAGTCCCCGGGACAAAACCCTCTACGAGCAGTACTTC
CDR3: CASSPRDKTLYEQYF

size: -
V: TRBV11-2
J: TRBJ2-4
D: -
DNA: TGTGCCAGCCGCGCGGATAACAAAAACAGTCAGTACTTC
CDR3: CASRADNKNSQYF

size: few
V: TRBV5-5
J: TRBJ1-2
D: -
DNA: TGTGCCAGCAGCTTGCCAGGGAACGGCTACACCTTC
CDR3: CASSLPGNGYTF

size: few
V: TRBV6-2/TRBV6-3
J: TRBJ1-2
D: -
DNA: TGTGCCAGCAGTTACAGGGCTCTCGGAGGTGACTACACCTTC
CDR3: CASSYRALGGDYTF

size: few
V: TRBV29-1
J: TRBJ1-1
D: -
DNA: TGCAGCGTTGTGAAGGGGCAGAGGACTGAAGCTTTCTTT
CDR3: CSVVKGQRTEAFF

size: -
V: TRBV7-2
J: TRBJ2-7
D: TRBD1
DNA: TGTGCCAGCAGATGGACAGGGCAGAACGAGCAGTACTTC
CDR3: CASRWTGQNEQYF

size: few
V: TRBV6-2/TRBV6-3
J: TRBJ1-5
D: TRBD1
DNA: TGTGCCAGCAGAGAGACAGGGGTTCGAGAGCCCCAGCATTTT
CDR3: CASRETGVREPQHF

size: -
V: TRBV4-3
J: TRBJ1-4
D: -
DNA: TGCGCCAGCAGCCAAGATCTAACCGGAGGCGGAAAACTGTTTTTT
CDR3: CASSQDLTGGGKLFF

size: -
V: TRBV7-9
J: TRBJ1-2
D: -
DNA: TGTGCCAGCAGCGTAGCCCCCGGGAGGAGCTACACCTTC
CDR3: CASSVAPGRSYTF

size: few
V: TRBV12-3/TRBV12-4
J: TRBJ1-5
D: -
DNA: TGTGCCAGCAAGCAGGGCAGCAATCAGCCCCAGCATTTT
CDR3: CASKQGSNQPQHF

size: few
V: TRBV20-1
J: TRBJ2-2
D: TRBD1
DNA: TGCAGTGCTATTACGTACAGGGGGCCGAACACCGGGGAGCTGTTTTTT
CDR3: CSAITYRGPNTGELFF

size: many
V: TRBV4-3
J: TRBJ2-1
D: -
DNA: TGCGCCAGCACCAGAAACCGGGACGTCGGCCACAATGAGCAGTTCTTC
CDR3: CASTRNRDVGHNEQFF

size: -
V: TRBV5-1
J: TRBJ1-1
D: TRBD1
DNA: TGCGCCAGCGGAATGACAGGGATAGACACTGAAGCTTTCTTT
CDR3: CASGMTGIDTEAFF

size: -
V: TRBV12-3/TRBV12-4
J: TRBJ1-1
D: -
DNA: TGTGCCAGCAGCCTCAGAGGTAGCTGCACTGAAGCTTTCTTT
CDR3: CASSLRGSCTEAFF

size: -
V: TRBV5-5
J: TRBJ2-6
D: TRBD1
DNA: TGTGCCAGCAGCTTTATGGGACAGGGGGACATCTCTGGGGCCAACGTCCTGACTTTC
CDR3: CASSFMGQGDISGANVLTF

size: -
V: TRBV6-5
J: TRBJ1-2
D: TRBD1
DNA: TGTGCCAGCAGTTCGACAGGGGACGGCCGCGGCTACACCTTC
CDR3: CASSSTGDGRGYTF

size: -
V: TRBV13
J: TRBJ2-7
D: -
DNA: TGTGCCAGCAGCTGGGGCGGAGGGAGAGGATACGAGCAGTACTTC
CDR3: CASSWGGGRGYEQYF

size: few
V: TRBV29-1
J: TRBJ1-2
D: -
DNA: TGCAGCGTTGAAGAGACCCAGGGGATATACTATGGCTACACCTTC
CDR3: CSVEETQGIYYGYTF

size: -
V: TRBV20-1
J: TRBJ1-2
D: -
DNA: TGCAGTGCTAGAGTAGGGGAGCGATACACCTTC
CDR3: CSARVGERYTF

size: -
V: TRBV29-1
J: TRBJ2-5
D: -
DNA: TGCAGCGTTGTGAGGGACAAGGTCAGGAGGCCTCAGTACTTC
CDR3: CSVVRDKVRRPQYF

size: -
V: TRBV10-3
J: TRBJ1-5
D: -
DNA: TGTGCCATCAGCCCTCGTAGCAATCAGCCCCAGCATTTT
CDR3: CAISPRSNQPQHF

size: few
V: TRBV6-2/TRBV6-3
J: TRBJ2-1
D: TRBD2
DNA: TGTGCCAGCAGTTCTCTAGCGGGAGAGGTTGAGCAGTTCTTC
CDR3: CASSSLAGEVEQFF